One sample yielded the 6 T cell receptor beta chains listed below, sequenced in a study of blood T cell repertoires in COVID-19. Profiled with immunoSEQ multiplex PCR; TCRdb holds only in-frame clones, not every one. The repertoire holds 150,000 to 200,000 clones, approximately 90% seen once, with 2.1% in the top ten. The sequenced material came from peripheral blood. These receptors were obtained from a man in his sixties or seventies with active or convalescent COVID-19.

This clone was observed a single time. V and J are TRBV4-1 and TRBJ2-5; TRBD2 matches 11 bases. Germline-derived CDR1 and CDR2 are MGHRA and YSYEKL. The junction had 8 bases not matched to a gene; V was cut back by 0 bases and J by 5 bases. There are 17 residues in the CDR3. In DNA form, the CDR3 reads TGCGCCAGCAGCCAAGATCCGACTAGCGGGGTCGGGGAGACCCAGTACTTC. It codes for CASSQDPTSGVGETQYF.

J is TRBJ2-2 and V is TRBV5-5; D gene unclear. The CDR3 is 13 residues long. From germline, CDR1 is SGHKS and CDR2 YYEKEE (reference sequence). The germline V and J ends were trimmed by 4 bases and 8 bases, with 12 bases remaining between them. CDR3 region: CASSPWQTGELFF. As DNA, the CDR3 is TGTGCCAGCAGCCCCTGGCAGACTGGGGAGCTGTTTTTT.

The V and J genes are TRBV6-5 and TRBJ2-1; 7 bases map to TRBD1. The CDR3 loop spans 15 amino acids. Germline CDR1 and CDR2: MNHEY and SVGAGI. The V segment lost 6 bases and the J segment 4 bases; nucleotides outside the gene matches: 9. CDR3 protein: CASSLDRWAYNEQFF. The DNA for the CDR3 is TGTGCCAGCAGCCTGGACAGGTGGGCTTACAATGAGCAGTTCTTC.

Regarding this clone: Its ends do not fully match the called genes, so a read error is possible. CDR3 sequence reads: CATSDSTGTGASF. CDR3 nucleotide sequence: TGTGCCACCAGTGATTCGACCGGGACAGGGGCATCCTTC. The chain combines TRBV24-1 with TRBJ1-2; 10 bases agree with TRBD1. Germline assignment: CDR1 KGHDR and CDR2 SFDVKD. There are 13 residues in the CDR3.

V and J are TRBV10-3 and TRBJ2-7; 9 nucleotides align to TRBD1. Germline V lookup: CDR1 ENHRY, CDR2 SYGVKD. Trimming took 7 bases from V and 6 from J; bases not matched to a gene: 19. The CDR3 totals 17 residues. CDR3 sequence: CAIIETASRDRVSEQYF. The CDR3, as DNA: TGTGCCATCATCGAAACTGCTAGTCGGGACAGGGTAAGCGAGCAGTACTTC.

This clone has just one count. The chain carries TRBV6-6 and TRBJ1-5, with 8 bases matching TRBD1. The CDR3 has 15 residues. Germline CDR1 reads MNHNY; CDR2 reads SVGAGI (reference sequence). V shed 7 bases and J 6 bases; nucleotides not matched to a gene: 11. CDR3 region: CASKTAQGAGQPQHF. CDR3 nucleotides: TGTGCCAGCAAGACCGCCCAGGGGGCGGGTCAGCCCCAGCATTTT.